These 5 T cell receptor beta chains were all obtained from the same sample, sequenced in a study of blood T cell repertoires in COVID-19. TCRdb's table, derived via immunoSEQ multiplex PCR, lists solely in-frame clones and lacks some. The sample lists around 220,000 clones, around 90% occurring once. Sequenced input: PBMCs or T cells enriched from blood (not recorded which). These receptors originate from a woman aged 30 to 39 with acute COVID-19.

This clone was recorded once. The CDR3 loop is CASSRGGTIYF. In DNA form, the CDR3 reads TGTGCCAGCTCCCGCGGGGGCACCATATATTTT. This chain links TRBV14 with TRBJ1-3, with a tentative D call TRBD1 (5 bases). Trimming stripped 8 bases from V and 9 bases from J, with 11 bases between. CDR1 is SGHDN, CDR2 FVKESK, per germline. CDR3 length equals 11 residues.

A remark on this clone: The sample carries other DNA sequences with the same CDR3. The CDR3 reads CASSSQGNYGYTF. The CDR3 DNA reads as TGTGCCAGCAGCTCCCAGGGGAACTATGGCTACACCTTC. This rearrangement joins TRBV5-6 to TRBJ1-2; the D gene is possibly TRBD1 (6 bases). Trimming left V 3 bases short and J 2 bases short, with 8 bases between. The germline V gene encodes CDR1 SGHDT and CDR2 YYEEEE. The CDR3 is 13 amino acids.

The rearrangement links TRBV19 to TRBJ1-5; D is perhaps TRBD1 (5 bases). Germline lookup yields CDR1 LNHDA and CDR2 SQIVND (reference sequence). There are 18 residues in the CDR3. V lost 4 bases and J lost 0, with 19 bases in between. For the CDR3, the DNA is TGTGCCAGTAGTAATGCCAGGAGGGGAACTAATAGCAATCAGCCCCAGCATTTT. This translates into CASSNARRGTNSNQPQHF.

In this sample, this clone turned up a few times. V usage is TRBV9 and J usage is TRBJ2-1, with D possibly matching TRBD1 (5 bases). Germline V gene data show CDR1 as SGDLS and CDR2 as YYNGEE. Trimming stripped 1 base from V and 5 bases from J, with 13 bases between. The CDR3 length is 15 residues. The CDR3 protein is CASSVSQGSNNEQFF. Here the CDR3 DNA reads TGTGCCAGCAGCGTATCTCAGGGATCCAACAATGAGCAGTTCTTC.

The chain's CDR3 is CASSLGGGADLYEQYF. CDR3 nucleotides: TGTGCCAGCAGCTTAGGCGGGGGAGCGGACCTCTACGAGCAGTACTTC. The chain is built from TRBV7-2 and TRBJ2-7, with 7 nucleotides matching TRBD2. This CDR3 is 16 amino acids long. Germline CDR1 is SGHTA and CDR2 is FQGNSA. J was trimmed by 3 bases and V by 1 base; bases with no gene match: 9.